This T cell receptor beta chain originates from a study of OX40 agonist ivuxolimab in advanced cancers. In germline, CDR1 is ENHRY, CDR2 SYGVKD. The CDR3 covers 15 residues. V shed 2 bases, J shed 5 bases, and the junction held 4 bases outside the gene matches. The table came from immunoSEQ multiplex PCR; TCRdb's copy has only in-frame clones and leaves some out. Of about 72,000 clones listed, about 90% are singletons. Worth noting for this clone: The antigen is not known.

The study, taken as a whole, reports: More expanded clones were seen, on average, in CD8+ T cells than in CD4+. With doses of 0.1 to 3.0 mg/kg, CD4+ and CD8+ blood T cells had undergone clonal expansion by week 6.

The rearrangement uses TRBV10-3 and TRBJ1-4, with TRBD1 identical over 8 bases. The source was CD4+ or CD8+ T cells sorted from blood, collected in a trial of the OX40 agonist ivuxolimab. The receptor comes from an adult with an advanced solid tumor such as melanoma, head and neck, liver or kidney cancer. DNA of the CDR3: TGTGCCATCAGTGAGGACGGGACAGGCAATGAAAAACTGTTTTTT. It is translated as CAISEDGTGNEKLFF.